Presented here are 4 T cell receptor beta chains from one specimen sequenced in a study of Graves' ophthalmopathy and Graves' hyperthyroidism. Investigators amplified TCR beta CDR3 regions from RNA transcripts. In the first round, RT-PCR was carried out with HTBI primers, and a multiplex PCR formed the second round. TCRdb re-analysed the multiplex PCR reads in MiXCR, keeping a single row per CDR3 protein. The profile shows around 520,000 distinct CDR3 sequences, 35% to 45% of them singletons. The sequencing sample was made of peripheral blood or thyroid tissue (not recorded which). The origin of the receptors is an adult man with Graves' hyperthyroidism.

The DNA of the CDR3 is TGTGCCAGCAGCCAAGATCAGGGTATCCGTGAGCAGTACTTC. This sequence encodes CASSQDQGIREQYF. The genes are TRBV14 and TRBJ2-7; D possibly corresponds to TRBD1 (5 bases). The CDR3 is 14 amino acids. Trimming pared 0 bases from V and 7 bases from J, leaving 13 bases between. CDR1 and CDR2 from the germline V gene are SGHDN and FVKESK.

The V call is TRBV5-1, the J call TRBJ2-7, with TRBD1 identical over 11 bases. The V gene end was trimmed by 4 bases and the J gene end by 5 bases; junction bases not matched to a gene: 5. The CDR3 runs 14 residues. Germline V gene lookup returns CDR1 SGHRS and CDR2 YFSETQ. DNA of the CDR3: TGCGCCAGCAGCAACGGACAGGGGGCTGACGAGCAGTACTTC. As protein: CASSNGQGADEQYF.

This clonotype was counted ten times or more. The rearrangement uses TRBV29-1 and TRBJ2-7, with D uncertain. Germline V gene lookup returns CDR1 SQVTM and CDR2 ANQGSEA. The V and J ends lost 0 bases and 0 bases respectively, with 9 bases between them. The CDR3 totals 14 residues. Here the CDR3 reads CSVEDAESSYEQYF. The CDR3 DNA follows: TGCAGCGTTGAAGACGCCGAGAGCTCCTACGAGCAGTACTTC.

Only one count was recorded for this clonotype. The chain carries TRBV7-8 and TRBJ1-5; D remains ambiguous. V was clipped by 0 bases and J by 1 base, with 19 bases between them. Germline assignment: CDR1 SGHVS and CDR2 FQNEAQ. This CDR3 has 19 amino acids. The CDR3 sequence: CASSLATGQRQVSNQPQHF. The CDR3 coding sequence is TGTGCCAGCAGCTTAGCGACGGGTCAAAGGCAGGTGAGCAATCAGCCCCAGCATTTT.